Each of the 8 T cell receptor beta chains below was sequenced from the same sample in a study of blood T cell repertoires in COVID-19. Generated by immunoSEQ multiplex PCR, the TCRdb table keeps only in-frame clones and is missing some. The table lists fewer than 40,000 clones, more than 60% of them singletons. Sequenced sample: peripheral blood. Receptors originate from a man in his fifties or sixties with active COVID-19.

The chain couples TRBV10-3 to TRBJ2-7, with 10 bases aligning to TRBD1. Germline V gene data show CDR1 as ENHRY and CDR2 as SYGVKD. The V segment lost 4 bases and the J segment 2 bases; nucleotides outside the gene matches: 5. The CDR3 consists of 15 residues. The CDR3 sequence: CAISAPGTGAYEQYF. The CDR3 DNA sequence: TGTGCCATCAGTGCCCCCGGGACAGGGGCCTACGAGCAGTACTTC.

J is TRBJ2-5 and V is TRBV5-1; 9 bases fit TRBD1. Germline lookup yields CDR1 SGHRS and CDR2 YFSETQ. The CDR3 sequence is 15 residues long. J gave up 1 base and V 5 bases, and 6 bases lay outside the gene matches. The DNA of the CDR3 is TGCGCCAGCAGAGCCCTGGGACAGGGCCAAGAGACCCAGTACTTC. Its protein product is CASRALGQGQETQYF. Variable domain in full (rest from reference TRBV5-1 and TRBJ2-5): KAGVTQTPRYLIKTRGQQVTLSCSPISGHRSVSWYQQTPGQGLQFLFEYFSETQRNKGNFPGRFSGRQFSNSRSEMNVSTLELGDSALYLCASRALGQGQETQYFGPGTRLLVL.

The chain couples TRBV3-1 (or the pseudogene TRBV3-2) to TRBJ2-7, with TRBD2 as a possible D gene (5 bases). Between the trimmed V and J ends, which lost 6 bases and 5 bases, there was a span of 11 bases. The germline V gene has CDR1 LGHDT and CDR2 YNNKEL (reference sequence). The CDR3 has 12 amino acids. The CDR3 bases are TGTGCCAGCAGAGGGAGAAGGAACGAGCAGTACTTC. Its protein product is CASRGRRNEQYF.

V and J are TRBV5-1 and TRBJ1-1; 9 nucleotides agree with TRBD1. V gave up 5 bases and J gave up 4 bases; unmatched junction bases: 9. Looked up from germline, CDR1 is SGHRS and CDR2 is YFSETQ. This CDR3 region has 15 residues. CDR3: CASRSTGGSSTEAFF. The CDR3 bases are TGCGCCAGCAGGTCGACAGGGGGATCGTCCACTGAAGCTTTCTTT.

V is TRBV28 and J is TRBJ2-5; TRBD2 matches 11 bases. CDR1 is MDHEN, CDR2 SYDVKM, per germline. V lost 7 bases and J lost 3; bases outside the gene matches: 7. There are 15 residues in the CDR3. The CDR3 is CASIRGLAGKETQYF. CDR3 nucleotide sequence: TGTGCCAGCATCCGAGGACTAGCGGGTAAAGAGACCCAGTACTTC. Full variable domain (missing parts from reference TRBV28 and TRBJ2-5): DVKVTQSSRYLVKRTGEKVFLECVQDMDHENMFWYRQDPGLGLRLIYFSYDVKMKEKGDIPEGYSVSREKKERFSLILESASTNQTSMYLCASIRGLAGKETQYFGPGTRLLVL.

The gene calls are TRBV5-6 and TRBJ2-4; D is possibly TRBD2 (5 bases). This CDR3 is 17 amino acids long. V was clipped by 4 bases and J by 3 bases, with 20 bases between them. Germline values: CDR1 SGHDT, CDR2 YYEEEE. In DNA form, the CDR3 reads TGTGCCAGCAGCCGCCCGTCGGGGATGATTGGCAAAAACATTCAGTACTTC. It is translated as CASSRPSGMIGKNIQYF.

V and J are TRBV30 and TRBJ1-5; D is ambiguous. CDR1 and CDR2 (germline): GTSNPN, SVGIG (reference sequence). The V end was cut by 0 bases, the J end by 4 bases, with 7 bases between. This CDR3 spans 13 amino acids. The CDR3 DNA follows: TGTGCCTGGAGTGTAGAGGGAAATCAGCCCCAGCATTTT. Translated: CAWSVEGNQPQHF.

This sequence joins TRBV6-2 or TRBV6-3 and TRBJ2-1; possibly TRBD1 for D (6 bases). Germline CDR1 is MNHEY and CDR2 is SVGEGT. The V gene lost 2 bases and the J gene lost 4 bases, with 15 bases spanning the gap. The CDR3 is 16 residues long. CDR3 bases: TGTGCCAGCAGTTACCCTAAATGGGACACTTACAATGAGCAGTTCTTC. Translated: CASSYPKWDTYNEQFF.